Presented here are 4 T cell receptor beta chains from one specimen sequenced in a study of beta chain features in type 1 diabetes. The authors reverse transcribed all of the isolated RNA, so sequencing captured expressed TCRB transcripts. The data were produced by immunoSEQ multiplex PCR, yet TCRdb's version contains in-frame clones alone and is incomplete. The top ten clones hold under 0.02% of a sample with 300,000 or so clones, around an eighth of them seen once. Study conclusions and caveats: Shortening that was moderate but significant affected the TCRB CDR3s of Type 1 diabetes patients in all four CD4+ subsets.

These receptors have no identified antigens. Sequenced sample: naive CD4+ T cells from blood. Source of these receptors: a man aged 25 to 45 with type 1 diabetes.

The chain has TRBV5-1 and TRBJ2-3; tentatively, D is TRBD1 (7 bases). Germline CDR1 SGHRS, CDR2 YFSETQ. With 2 bases removed from V and 0 bases from J, the gap between germline ends came to 13 bases. The CDR3 is 16 amino acids. CDR3 region: CASSFPGGRSTDTQYF. In nucleotides, the CDR3 is TGCGCCAGCAGCTTCCCAGGGGGGAGGAGCACAGATACGCAGTATTTT.

This clone was detected only a few times. The chain employs TRBV18 and TRBJ2-7; TRBD1 is a possible D gene (5 bases). The CDR3 is 11 amino acids. Germline assignment: CDR1 KGHSH and CDR2 LQKENI. The germline V and J ends were trimmed by 3 bases and 7 bases, with 7 bases remaining between them. CDR3 protein: CASSPGLEQYF. The CDR3 DNA sequence: TGTGCCAGCTCACCGGGGCTGGAGCAGTACTTC.

The rearrangement uses TRBV28 and TRBJ2-1, with D uncertain. CDR3 length: 14 amino acids. CDR1 and CDR2 from the germline V gene are MDHEN and SYDVKM. Between the trimmed V and J ends, which lost 2 bases and 6 bases, there was a span of 11 bases. The CDR3 loop is CASSLGLWANEQFF. The CDR3 region has the DNA TGTGCCAGCAGTTTAGGTCTGTGGGCCAATGAGCAGTTCTTC. Supplemented by reference TRBV28 and TRBJ2-1, the full variable domain reads DVKVTQSSRYLVKRTGEKVFLECVQDMDHENMFWYRQDPGLGLRLIYFSYDVKMKEKGDIPEGYSVSREKKERFSLILESASTNQTSMYLCASSLGLWANEQFFGPGTRLTVL.

The V gene is TRBV12-5, the J gene TRBJ2-3; 12 nucleotides line up with TRBD2. V lost 8 bases to trimming and J lost 6 bases; unmatched junction nucleotides: 3. This CDR3 is 13 amino acids long. The germline V gene has CDR1 LGHNT and CDR2 FRNRAP. CDR3 sequence (DNA): TGTGCTAGTAGCCTAGCGGGAGGGGATACGCAGTATTTT. The encoded protein is CASSLAGGDTQYF.